The clone carrying this T cell receptor (beta chain) has more than one count but fewer than ten. The sample originates from a study of T-cell memory formation after mild COVID-19. Across the study: Clusters were largely donor specific.

The germline CDR1 and CDR2 sequences are SNHLY and FYNNEI. This CDR3 is built from 12 residues. V lost 8 bases and J lost 8; bases outside the gene matches: 5. Constant-segment primers were used for 5'RACE, and the resulting TCR alpha and TCR beta cDNA libraries carried sample barcodes and UMIs. From the 5' RACE reads, TCRdb called clonotypes with MiXCR, one entry per CDR3 protein. This table has over 350,000 distinct CDR3 sequences, about 16% appearing once. Sequencing used PBMCs or a T cell subset sorted from them (not recorded which). This clonotype originated in a man in his late teens or twenties who had mild COVID-19 (a few samples of this study predate the infection). Cell type and time point are not known. This rearrangement joins TRBV2 to TRBJ2-1, with 8 positions matching TRBD1. CDR3 in DNA: TGTGCCAGCTCAGGGGGCCTCTATGAGCAGTTCTTC. This codes for CASSGGLYEQFF.